These T cell receptor beta chains were read from a single sample in a study of cytomegalovirus exposure and HLA in healthy donors. Using immunoSEQ multiplex PCR, the repertoire was profiled, and TCRdb retains in-frame clones only, with some absent. The table lists some 170,000 clones, about 75% of them singletons, with 5% to 8% in the top ten. Material: PBMCs. These receptors were taken from a man between 35 and 55 years old in good health and CMV-seropositive. Each CDR3 is given with its conserved first and last residue. Fields, in order: clone size, V gene, J gene, D gene, CDR3 protein, CDR3 DNA. The D gene is left open where the match is weak. The size field is filled for only some rows; it gives once, few, many or a size class.

>many|TRBV19|TRBJ1-2|NA
CASSRRGGGDYGYTF
TGTGCCAGTAGCCGGCGGGGGGGAGGGGACTATGGCTACACCTTC
>NA|TRBV4-2|TRBJ2-3|NA
CASSQTFVDTQYF
TGTGCCAGCAGCCAAACATTCGTGGATACGCAGTATTTT
>NA|TRBV19|TRBJ2-7|TRBD2
CASSSEGLAGGGEQYF
TGTGCCAGTAGTTCGGAGGGACTAGCGGGAGGAGGCGAGCAGTACTTC
>NA|TRBV7-9|TRBJ2-7|NA
CASSRSVSSYEQYF
TGTGCCAGCAGTCGTAGTGTGAGCTCCTACGAGCAGTACTTC
>few|TRBV7-9|TRBJ2-1|TRBD2
CASSLGLAGDLNEQFF
TGTGCCAGCAGCTTAGGGCTAGCGGGAGACCTCAATGAGCAGTTCTTC
>NA|TRBV6-5|TRBJ2-3|TRBD2
CASSYPGTTTQYF
TGTGCCAGCAGTTACCCGGGGACTACAACGCAGTATTTT
>NA|TRBV25-1|TRBJ1-2|NA
CASSEFSGAYGYTF
TGTGCCAGCAGTGAATTTAGTGGGGCCTATGGCTACACCTTC
>few|TRBV20-1|TRBJ2-5|NA
CSAPEGTQYF
TGCAGTGCTCCCGAGGGGACCCAGTACTTC
>once|TRBV6-1|TRBJ2-2|NA
CASRRARVNAGELFF
TGTGCCAGCAGGAGGGCTCGAGTAAATGCCGGGGAGCTGTTTTTT
>once|TRBV5-1|TRBJ2-5|NA
CASSPIQGGETQYF
TGCGCCAGCAGCCCGATCCAAGGAGGAGAGACCCAGTACTTC
>NA|TRBV5-1|TRBJ2-7|TRBD2
CASSQGLARYEQYF
TGCGCCAGCAGCCAAGGACTAGCTCGCTACGAGCAGTACTTC